This is a list of T cell receptor beta chains from one sample in a study of T-cell reconstitution after alpha-beta-depleted transplantation in children. One entry per CDR3 protein results from TCRdb running MiXCR on the PCR reads. The sample consists of about 270,000 distinct CDR3 sequences, more than 8% of them appearing once. The material sequenced was PBMCs from the stem cell graft donor, taken from the stem cell graft. The receptors originated from a human donor who donated a stem cell graft to a child with SCID. Each CDR3 is given with its conserved first and last residue. D genes are given only for firm matches. Not all rows give a size; the values are once, few, many and, for expanded clones, a class.

>TRBJ1-2|NA|NA|TRBV6-2/TRBV6-3
TGTGCCAGCAGTTACTCCAGGGTTCGCGACACTAACTATGGCTACACCTTC
CASSYSRVRDTNYGYTF
>TRBJ1-4|NA|few|TRBV20-1
TGCAGTGCCCAAAACATGGCAACTAATGAAAAACTGTTTTTT
CSAQNMATNEKLFF
>TRBJ1-1|NA|NA|TRBV11-2
TGTGCCAGCAGCTTAGACACGTACACTGAAGCTTTCTTT
CASSLDTYTEAFF
>TRBJ2-3|NA|many|TRBV6-5
TGTGCCAGCAGTTACAGGGTTGGAGATACGCAGTATTTT
CASSYRVGDTQYF
>TRBJ2-7|NA|many|TRBV7-9
TGTGCCAGCAGCTTAATCGGGCAGGGCAACAGCGACGAGCAGTACTTC
CASSLIGQGNSDEQYF
>TRBJ1-1|NA|NA|TRBV29-1
TGCAGCGTTTCCCAAGACAGGAACACTGAAGCTTTCTTT
CSVSQDRNTEAFF
>TRBJ2-3|TRBD1|few|TRBV5-1
TGCGCCAGCAGCCCGGGGGACAGGGAAAGAGATACGCAGTATTTT
CASSPGDRERDTQYF
>TRBJ2-3|TRBD2|NA|TRBV27
TGTGCCAGCAGTTTAAAATTCCAGCGGGGGGCCTCAGATACGCAGTATTTT
CASSLKFQRGASDTQYF
>TRBJ2-4|NA|NA|TRBV5-1
TGCGCCAGCAGCTTGGCTGGAAAAAACATTCAGTACTTC
CASSLAGKNIQYF
>TRBJ2-5|NA|many|TRBV3-1
TGTGCCAGCAGCCAAGGGGAGGTTAGCGGAACGAGACCCCAGTACTTC
CASSQGEVSGTRPQYF
>TRBJ1-1|NA|many|TRBV5-1
TGCGCCAGCAGCTTGGCGGTGGAGGGGCCGAACACTGAAGCTTTCTTT
CASSLAVEGPNTEAFF
>TRBJ2-4|TRBD2|NA|TRBV5-6
TGTGCCAGCAGCCTACGACTAGCGGGAACCGTAGCCAAAAACATTCAGTACTTC
CASSLRLAGTVAKNIQYF
>TRBJ2-4|NA|few|TRBV9
TGTGCCAGCAGCGTAACGGCAGGGATAGCCAAAAACATTCAGTACTTC
CASSVTAGIAKNIQYF
>TRBJ2-7|NA|few|TRBV27
TGTGCCAGCAGTTTATCGGGGGGCCAATCCTACGAGCAGTACTTC
CASSLSGGQSYEQYF
>TRBJ2-5|NA|NA|TRBV11-2
TGTGCCAGCAGCTTAGAACTGGTGGAGCAAGAGACCCAGTACTTC
CASSLELVEQETQYF
>TRBJ1-4|NA|NA|TRBV20-1
TGCAGTGCTAGAGATTTCCTATTTACCGAAAAACTGTTTTTT
CSARDFLFTEKLFF
>TRBJ2-1|TRBD2|few|TRBV27
TGTGCCAGCAGTTTAGAATTCAGGGCTAGCGGATACAATGAGCAGTTCTTC
CASSLEFRASGYNEQFF
>TRBJ2-7|TRBD2|many|TRBV11-2
TGTGCCAGCAGGGCGACTAGCGGGGTTTACGAGCAGTACTTC
CASRATSGVYEQYF
>TRBJ1-5|NA|NA|TRBV20-1
TGCAGTGCTAGAGAGGCAGGGGCAAGCCAGCCCCAGCATTTT
CSAREAGASQPQHF
>TRBJ1-2|TRBD1|NA|TRBV27
TGTGCCAGCAGCCCCAGGGGGCTTGGCTACACCTTC
CASSPRGLGYTF
>TRBJ2-3|TRBD2|many|TRBV6-1
TGTGCCAGCAGCCCCCCCTATAGCGGGGGGGCAGGAGATACGCAGTATTTT
CASSPPYSGGAGDTQYF
>TRBJ2-2|NA|many|TRBV10-2
TGCGCCAGCAGTGAGAGCAGGGCGAGCACCGGGGAGCTGTTTTTT
CASSESRASTGELFF
>TRBJ2-7|NA|NA|TRBV14
TGTGCCAGCAGCCAAGAGAGGGACTCCTACGAGCAGTACTTC
CASSQERDSYEQYF
>TRBJ2-5|NA|NA|TRBV7-8
TGTGCCAGCAGCTTTGGCCGCTGGGAGACCCAGTACTTC
CASSFGRWETQYF
>TRBJ2-1|NA|many|TRBV29-1
TGCAGCGTTGAGGGGGAAAATGAGCAGTTCTTC
CSVEGENEQFF
>TRBJ1-5|TRBD1|NA|TRBV12-3/TRBV12-4
TGTGCCAGCAGGGGGGACAGTTATAGCAATCAGCCCCAGCATTTT
CASRGDSYSNQPQHF
>TRBJ1-6|NA|few|TRBV7-9
TGTGCCAGCAGCTTAGCAGGGGATTATAATTCACCCCTCCACTTT
CASSLAGDYNSPLHF
>TRBJ1-2|TRBD1|many|TRBV6-6
TGTGCCACTCAGGGGGCGCACTATGGCTACACCTTC
CATQGAHYGYTF
>TRBJ2-7|NA|few|TRBV5-1
TGCGCCAGCAGCTTTACCACGGGACAACTCTACGAGCAGTACTTC
CASSFTTGQLYEQYF
>TRBJ2-6|NA|few|TRBV7-6
TGTGCCAGCAGCTCAACACAATTCTCTGGGGCCAACGTCCTGACTTTC
CASSSTQFSGANVLTF
>TRBJ2-1|TRBD1|few|TRBV12-3/TRBV12-4
TGTGCCAGCAGTATAAGGACAGGTTCAGTCCATGAGCAGTTCTTC
CASSIRTGSVHEQFF
>TRBJ2-3|NA|many|TRBV14
TGTGCCAGCAGCCAACAACAGGGGGGGGCAGATACGCAGTATTTT
CASSQQQGGADTQYF
>TRBJ2-7|NA|few|TRBV29-1
TGCAGCGTTGAATTCTCCTCCTACGAGCAGTACTTC
CSVEFSSYEQYF
>TRBJ2-1|NA|few|TRBV5-1
TGCGCCAGCAGCTTGGACGCCTCCTACAATGAGCAGTTCTTC
CASSLDASYNEQFF
>TRBJ2-5|NA|few|TRBV11-2
TGTGCCAGCAGCTTTAGCAGATTTTTAGCCTCCCAAGAGACCCAGTACTTC
CASSFSRFLASQETQYF
>TRBJ2-5|TRBD1|once|TRBV12-3/TRBV12-4
TGTGCCAGCAGTCGCAGGGACAGGGGGCAATCGGAGACCCAGTACTTC
CASSRRDRGQSETQYF
>TRBJ2-1|TRBD2|NA|TRBV20-1
TGCAGTGCTGGAAAATCCGGGACTAGCGGGGGGCCAGAGCAGTTCTTC
CSAGKSGTSGGPEQFF
>TRBJ1-1|NA|few|TRBV20-1
TGCAGTGCTAGAGATCACGCGGGGCCGAACACTGAAGCTTTCTTT
CSARDHAGPNTEAFF
>TRBJ2-7|NA|few|TRBV20-1
TGCAGTGCTAAGCCCGGGACAAACTCCTACGAGCAGTACTTC
CSAKPGTNSYEQYF
>TRBJ2-6|NA|few|TRBV6-4
TGTGCCAGCAGTGAACAGGGCTCTGGGGCCAACGTCCTGACTTTC
CASSEQGSGANVLTF
>TRBJ2-1|TRBD2|NA|TRBV5-1
TGCGCCAGCAGCCCGGCAGTATCTAGCGGGGGGGCACATGAGCAGTTCTTC
CASSPAVSSGGAHEQFF
>TRBJ1-6|TRBD1|many|TRBV5-1
TGCGCCAGCAGCGGGACAGGGTTCAATTCACCCCTCCACTTT
CASSGTGFNSPLHF
>TRBJ2-3|NA|many|TRBV6-1
TGTGCCAGCAGCTCGCCGGGGCGAGGAGATACGCAGTATTTT
CASSSPGRGDTQYF
>TRBJ1-5|NA|few|TRBV20-1
TGCGCCTTTGGCAGACACAATCAGCCCCAGCATTTT
CAFGRHNQPQHF
>TRBJ2-5|NA|NA|TRBV5-1
TGCGCCAGCAGCCTAGGACGCTTACAAGAGACCCAGTACTTC
CASSLGRLQETQYF